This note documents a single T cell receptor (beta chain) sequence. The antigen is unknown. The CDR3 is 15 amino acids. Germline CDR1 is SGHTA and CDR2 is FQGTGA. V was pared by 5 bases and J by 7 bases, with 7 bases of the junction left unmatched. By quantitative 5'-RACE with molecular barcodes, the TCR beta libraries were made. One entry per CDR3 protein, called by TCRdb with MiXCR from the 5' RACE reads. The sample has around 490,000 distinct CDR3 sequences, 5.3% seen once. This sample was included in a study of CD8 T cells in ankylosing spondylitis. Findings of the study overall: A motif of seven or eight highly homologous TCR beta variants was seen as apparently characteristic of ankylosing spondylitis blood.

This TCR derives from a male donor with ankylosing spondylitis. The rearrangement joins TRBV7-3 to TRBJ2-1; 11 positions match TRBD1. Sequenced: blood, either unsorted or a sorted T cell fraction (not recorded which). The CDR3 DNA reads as TGTGCCAGCAGCCGGACAGGGGGCGCGGAGAATGAGCAGTTCTTC. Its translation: CASSRTGGAENEQFF.